Listed here are 9 T cell receptor beta chains from one sample, sequenced in a study of blood T cell repertoires in COVID-19. Sequencing used immunoSEQ multiplex PCR; TCRdb keeps in-frame clones, though not all of them. The sample gives over 100,000 clones, more than 75% of which show up once; 9.8% is in the top ten. The sample taken for sequencing was peripheral blood. The receptors stem from a man aged 55 to 70 with active or convalescent COVID-19.

The chain has TRBV15 and TRBJ2-2; 10 bases agree with TRBD2. Trimming at V came to 0 bases and at J to 6 bases, leaving 4 bases not matched to a gene. This CDR3 has 16 residues. In germline, CDR1 is LNHNV, CDR2 YYDKDF (reference sequence). The chain's CDR3 is CATSRDLLAGAGELFF. CDR3 DNA: TGTGCCACCAGCAGAGATCTTCTAGCGGGAGCCGGGGAGCTGTTTTTT.

This clone was observed a few times. The chain combines TRBV9 with TRBJ2-1; 10 bases are shared with TRBD2. The CDR3 is made up of 15 amino acids. V was pared by 0 bases and J by 8 bases, with 5 bases of the junction left unmatched. Germline V gene data show CDR1 as SGDLS and CDR2 as YYNGEE. CDR3 bases: TGTGCCAGCAGCGTAGGTAGCGGGAGGCCCCATGAGCAGTTCTTC. The encoded protein is CASSVGSGRPHEQFF.

This clone was seen a few times. The chain links TRBV7-9 to TRBJ2-7; D not certain. The V and J ends lost 7 bases and 5 bases respectively, with 15 bases between them. This CDR3 is built from 13 residues. Germline V CDR1 and CDR2: SEHNR, FQNEAQ (reference sequence). CDR3 in amino acids: CASNKVPIDEQYF. The CDR3 DNA is TGTGCCAGCAACAAAGTACCTATCGACGAGCAGTACTTC.

V and J are TRBV19 and TRBJ2-5; D gene ambiguous. The CDR3 extends over 15 amino acids. The germline V and J ends were trimmed by 0 bases and 4 bases, with 12 bases remaining between them. CDR1 LNHDA and CDR2 SQIVND come from the germline V gene (reference sequence). CDR3 nucleotide sequence: TGTGCCAGTAGTATAGATTCTGTTGGCAGAGAGACCCAGTACTTC. Translating gives CASSIDSVGRETQYF.

This chain joins TRBV6-6 and TRBJ1-4, with TRBD1 as a possible D gene (5 bases). The V gene's germline CDR1 is MNHNY and CDR2 SVGAGI (reference sequence). The germline V and J ends were trimmed by 2 bases and 8 bases, with 12 bases remaining between them. This CDR3 has 14 residues. Here the CDR3 reads CASSYGGAGEKLFF. The CDR3 DNA is TGTGCCAGCAGTTACGGTGGGGCCGGGGAAAAACTGTTTTTT.

V gene TRBV30 combines with J gene TRBJ1-2, with D unresolved. The CDR3 extends over 12 amino acids. Germline CDR1 and CDR2: GTSNPN and SVGIG (reference sequence). V lost 3 bases and J 7 bases, leaving 12 bases between the germline ends. This chain's CDR3 is CAWSWGGGGYTF. The CDR3 coding sequence is TGTGCCTGGAGCTGGGGAGGAGGTGGCTACACCTTC.

Here the CDR3 DNA reads TGTGCCAGCAGCTGGGGGGAGAACACTGAAGCTTTCTTT. It translates to CASSWGENTEAFF. The V call is TRBV5-5, the J call TRBJ1-1; possibly TRBD1 for D (5 bases). CDR3 length equals 13 residues. V lost 3 bases and J lost 1, with 7 bases in between. CDR1 is SGHKS and CDR2 is YYEKEE in the germline V gene (reference sequence).

J is TRBJ1-1 and V is TRBV28; D gene ambiguous. With 10 bases removed from V and 4 bases from J, the gap between germline ends came to 19 bases. The CDR3 totals 14 residues. The germline gives CDR1 MDHEN, CDR2 SYDVKM. This CDR3 reads CATRGGVGGTEAFF. CDR3 in DNA: TGTGCCACCCGAGGAGGCGTTGGAGGCACTGAAGCTTTCTTT.

The chain uses TRBV7-9 and TRBJ1-1; weak D call: TRBD1 (6 bases). Germline values: CDR1 SEHNR, CDR2 FQNEAQ (reference sequence). V lost 4 bases and J 7 bases, leaving 13 bases between the germline ends. The CDR3 covers 13 residues. The DNA of the CDR3 is TGTGCCAGCAGCTCAAGGGGGAGCGGTGAAGCTTTCTTT. Protein: CASSSRGSGEAFF.